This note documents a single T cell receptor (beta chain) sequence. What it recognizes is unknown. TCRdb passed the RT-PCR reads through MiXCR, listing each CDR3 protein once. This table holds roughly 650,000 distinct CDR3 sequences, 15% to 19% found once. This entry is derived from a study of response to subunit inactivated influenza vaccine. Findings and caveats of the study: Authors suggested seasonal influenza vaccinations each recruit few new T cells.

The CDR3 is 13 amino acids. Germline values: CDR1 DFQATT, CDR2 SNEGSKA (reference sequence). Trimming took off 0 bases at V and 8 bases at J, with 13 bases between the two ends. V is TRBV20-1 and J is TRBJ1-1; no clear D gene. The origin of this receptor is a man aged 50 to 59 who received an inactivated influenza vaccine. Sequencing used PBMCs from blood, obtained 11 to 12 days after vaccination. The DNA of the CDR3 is TGCAGTGCTAGAGATCTCCGGGGTTCAGAAGCTTTCTTT. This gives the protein CSARDLRGSEAFF.